The 14 T cell receptor beta chains listed next were all sequenced from one sample in a study of type 1 regulatory T cells. Via MiXCR, TCRdb re-called the reads, giving one row per CDR3 protein. The repertoire has fewer than 75,000 distinct CDR3 sequences, roughly half of them found once; the top ten carry more than 2%. These receptors have no identified antigens. The specimen was cultured non-Tr1 T cells, either the whole culture or a sorted T cell fraction (not recorded which). The receptors come from a human donor in good health.

The CDR3: CASSRRERDEQYF. In DNA form, the CDR3 reads TGCGCCAGCAGCAGGAGAGAGAGAGACGAGCAGTACTTC. The rearrangement links TRBV5-1 to TRBJ2-7; D is unresolved. The CDR3 contains 13 residues. Germline-derived CDR1 and CDR2 are SGHRS and YFSETQ. Trimming left V 4 bases short and J 5 bases short, with 13 bases between.

The rearrangement links TRBV7-2 to TRBJ1-2; D unresolved. The CDR3 covers 14 residues. The germline CDR1 and CDR2 sequences are SGHTA and FQGNSA. The V gene lost 4 bases and the J gene lost 10 bases, with 19 bases spanning the gap. The CDR3 here is CASSSRTGMNDYTF. The CDR3 DNA reads TGTGCCAGCAGCTCCCGGACCGGGATGAATGACTACACCTTC.

This rearrangement joins TRBV7-2 to TRBJ2-5; 10 bases fit TRBD2. V trimming: 7 bases; J trimming: 5 bases; junction bases outside the gene matches: 7. CDR1 is SGHTA, CDR2 FQGNSA, per germline. This CDR3 is 14 amino acids long. CDR3 residues: CASTPAGGPETQYF. The DNA for the CDR3 is TGTGCCAGCACCCCAGCGGGGGGGCCGGAGACCCAGTACTTC.

The rearrangement joins TRBV19 to TRBJ2-1; the match to TRBD1 covers 7 bases. The V segment lost 5 bases and the J segment 5 bases; nucleotides outside the gene matches: 9. Germline V gene lookup returns CDR1 LNHDA and CDR2 SQIVND (reference sequence). The CDR3 spans 15 residues. The CDR3 nucleotides are TGTGCCAGTAGTCGTAACCCGGGACAGAACAATGAGCAGTTCTTC. Amino acids: CASSRNPGQNNEQFF.

This clonotype was observed a handful of times. The chain joins TRBV20-1 to TRBJ2-3; TRBD2 matches 8 bases. The CDR3 totals 17 residues. Germline CDR1 DFQATT, CDR2 SNEGSKA (reference sequence). The ends lost 1 base at V and 1 base at J; junction bases unmatched: 10. Here the CDR3 reads CSARAGVSRGGTDTQYF. The CDR3 nucleotides are TGCAGTGCTAGAGCGGGGGTCTCGCGGGGGGGCACAGATACGCAGTATTTT.

This sequence joins TRBV20-1 and TRBJ1-1, with D tentatively TRBD1 (6 bases). Germline values: CDR1 DFQATT, CDR2 SNEGSKA (reference sequence). This CDR3 region has 13 residues. Between the trimmed V and J ends, which lost 7 bases and 3 bases, there was a span of 15 bases. CDR3 region: CSVTSQGDTEAFF. The CDR3 nucleotides are TGCAGTGTTACTTCACAGGGAGACACTGAAGCTTTCTTT.

This sequence joins TRBV5-4 and TRBJ2-3, with D tentatively TRBD2 (5 bases). Trimming pared 5 bases from V and 4 bases from J, leaving 14 bases between. The CDR3 consists of 14 residues. Germline values: CDR1 SGHNT, CDR2 YYREEE (reference sequence). CDR3 in amino acids: CASSPGYTADTQYF. The DNA for the CDR3 is TGTGCCAGCAGTCCGGGATATACCGCAGATACGCAGTATTTT.

This clonotype was counted between two and nine times. The genes are TRBV20-1 and TRBJ2-7; the match to TRBD1 covers 8 bases. CDR1 and CDR2 (germline): DFQATT, SNEGSKA (reference sequence). The CDR3 has 16 amino acids. V shed 3 bases, J shed 2 bases, and the junction held 12 bases outside the gene matches. In DNA, the CDR3 is TGCAGTGCTAGGCATCCCGGACAGGGAACAACCTACGAGCAGTACTTC. Translated: CSARHPGQGTTYEQYF.

The chain couples TRBV11-2 to TRBJ2-5, with TRBD1 identical over 12 bases. V gave up 5 bases and J gave up 3 bases; unmatched junction bases: 4. This CDR3 is 15 amino acids long. Germline V CDR1 and CDR2: SGHAT, FQNNGV. The CDR3 DNA sequence: TGTGCCAGCAGCGTCGGGACAGGGGGCGAAGAGACCCAGTACTTC. It translates to CASSVGTGGEETQYF.

CDR3 sequence: CASSYPATRDTAYTQYF. The CDR3 DNA reads as TGTGCCAGCAGTTACCCGGCGACTAGGGACACTGCATATACGCAGTATTTT. The chain has TRBV6-6 and TRBJ2-3; tentatively, D is TRBD1 or TRBD2 (6 bases each). V lost 2 bases, J lost 7 bases, and 22 bases lay in between. In germline, CDR1 is MNHNY, CDR2 SVGAGI (reference sequence). The CDR3 extends over 17 amino acids.

This clonotype was observed once. This sequence joins TRBV10-3 and TRBJ1-2; D uncertain. Deletions cut 0 bases from V and 8 bases from J, with 13 bases between. CDR3 length: 14 residues. Per the germline V gene, CDR1 is ENHRY and CDR2 is SYGVKD. CDR3 loop: CAISESQEPRGYTF. For the CDR3, the DNA is TGTGCCATCAGTGAGTCTCAGGAGCCGCGGGGCTACACCTTC.

This clonotype was seen a few times. The chain employs TRBV5-7 and TRBJ2-1, with TRBD2 as a possible D gene (7 bases). TRBV5-7 carries the ORF label, with uncertain function. V gave up 3 bases and J gave up 7 bases, with 17 bases separating them. This CDR3 comprises 15 residues. For the CDR3, the DNA is TGTGCCAGCAGCTCAGAAAAGGGGGGGACGAATGAGCAGTTCTTC. This encodes CASSSEKGGTNEQFF.

The chain couples TRBV6-6 to TRBJ1-3; D may be TRBD1 (5 bases). Germline CDR1 is MNHNY and CDR2 is SVGAGI (reference sequence). V lost 6 bases and J lost 4, with 16 bases in between. The CDR3 loop spans 15 amino acids. CDR3 DNA sequence: TGTGCCAGCAGCCGTGGGGACCTGGGAGGAAACACCATATATTTT. Translated, it gives CASSRGDLGGNTIYF.

The chain joins TRBV10-2 to TRBJ2-7; 8 nucleotides match TRBD1. This CDR3 spans 12 amino acids. Per the germline V gene, CDR1 is WSHSY and CDR2 is SAAADI. J was trimmed by 5 bases and V by 5 bases; bases with no gene match: 2. The CDR3, as DNA: TGCGCCAGCAGTTCAGGGGGCAACGAGCAGTACTTC. This gives the protein CASSSGGNEQYF.